Described below is a single T cell receptor (beta chain) sequence and its context. What it recognizes is unknown. The data derive from a study of cytomegalovirus exposure and HLA in healthy donors. Study conclusions and caveats: The study listed roughly 150 cytomegalovirus-associated TCR beta chains. Under in vitro conditions, three CMV-associated chains were confirmed as specific for CMV antigens.

TCRdb's copy holds only in-frame clones and misses some; the assay was immunoSEQ multiplex PCR. The sample records under 200,000 clones, just under 90% being singletons. Donors were drawn from the 120-subject validation cohort, separate from the roughly 700-subject first cohort. The sequence was obtained from a man aged 18 to 30 in good health and CMV-seropositive. The sample comprised PBMCs.

CDR3 sequence: CASSPIEAGLENEQYF. The CDR3, as DNA: TGTGCCAGCAGCCCCATCGAGGCGGGTCTCGAGAACGAGCAGTACTTC. The chain recombines TRBV9 with TRBJ2-7, with a weak D call TRBD2 (5 bases). This CDR3 has 16 residues. Deletions cut 4 bases from V and 5 bases from J, with 22 bases between. CDR1 SGDLS and CDR2 YYNGEE come from the germline V gene. Full variable domain (remainder filled in from reference TRBV9 and TRBJ2-7): DSGVTQTPKHLITATGQRVTLRCSPRSGDLSVYWYQQSLDQGLQFLIQYYNGEERAKGNILERFSAQQFPDLHSELNLSSLELGDSALYFCASSPIEAGLENEQYFGPGTRLTVT.